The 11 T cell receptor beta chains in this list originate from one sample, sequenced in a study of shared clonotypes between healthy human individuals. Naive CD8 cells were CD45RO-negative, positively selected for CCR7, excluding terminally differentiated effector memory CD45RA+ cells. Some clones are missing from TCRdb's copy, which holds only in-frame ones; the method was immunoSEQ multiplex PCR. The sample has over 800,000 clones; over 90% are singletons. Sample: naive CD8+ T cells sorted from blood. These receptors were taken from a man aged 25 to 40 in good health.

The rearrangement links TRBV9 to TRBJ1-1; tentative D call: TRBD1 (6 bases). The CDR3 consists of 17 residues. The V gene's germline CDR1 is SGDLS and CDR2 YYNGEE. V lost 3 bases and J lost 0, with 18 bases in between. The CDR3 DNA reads TGTGCCAGCAGCGGAAAGGTGACAGGCGGCCTGAACACTGAAGCTTTCTTT. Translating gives CASSGKVTGGLNTEAFF.

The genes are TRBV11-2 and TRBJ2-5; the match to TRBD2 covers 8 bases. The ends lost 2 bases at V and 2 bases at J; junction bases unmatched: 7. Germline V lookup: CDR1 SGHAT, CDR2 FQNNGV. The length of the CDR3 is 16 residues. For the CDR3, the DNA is TGTGCCAGCAGCTTATATGCGGGAGGCCGACAAGAGACCCAGTACTTC. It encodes CASSLYAGGRQETQYF.

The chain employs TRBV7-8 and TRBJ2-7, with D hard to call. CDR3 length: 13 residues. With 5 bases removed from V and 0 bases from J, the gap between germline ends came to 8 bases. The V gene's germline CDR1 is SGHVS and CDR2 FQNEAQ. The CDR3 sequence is CASSGEASYEQYF. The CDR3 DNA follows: TGTGCCAGCAGCGGGGAAGCCTCCTACGAGCAGTACTTC.

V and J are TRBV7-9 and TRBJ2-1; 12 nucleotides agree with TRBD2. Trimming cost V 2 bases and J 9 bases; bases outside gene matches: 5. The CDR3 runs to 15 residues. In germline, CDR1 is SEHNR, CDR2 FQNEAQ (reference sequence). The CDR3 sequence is CASSLLAGGPGEQFF. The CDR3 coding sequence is TGTGCCAGCAGCTTACTAGCGGGAGGGCCTGGTGAGCAGTTCTTC.

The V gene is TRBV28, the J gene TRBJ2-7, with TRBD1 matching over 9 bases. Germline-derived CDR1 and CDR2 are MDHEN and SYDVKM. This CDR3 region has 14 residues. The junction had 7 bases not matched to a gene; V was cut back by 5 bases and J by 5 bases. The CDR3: CASSKTRDRDEQYF. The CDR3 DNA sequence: TGTGCCAGCAGTAAGACCCGGGACAGGGACGAGCAGTACTTC.

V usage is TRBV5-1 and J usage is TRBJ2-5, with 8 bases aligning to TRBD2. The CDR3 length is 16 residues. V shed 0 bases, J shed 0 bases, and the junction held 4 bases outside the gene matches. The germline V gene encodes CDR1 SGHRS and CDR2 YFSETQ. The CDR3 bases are TGCGCCAGCAGCTTGGAGGCTAGCGGGTACCAAGAGACCCAGTACTTC. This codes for CASSLEASGYQETQYF.

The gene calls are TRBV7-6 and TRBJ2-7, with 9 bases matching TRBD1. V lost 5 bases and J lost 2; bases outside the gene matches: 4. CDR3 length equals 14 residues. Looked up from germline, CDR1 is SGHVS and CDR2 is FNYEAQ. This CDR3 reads CASSLRQGAYEQYF. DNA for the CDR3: TGTGCCAGCAGCCTCAGACAGGGGGCCTACGAGCAGTACTTC.

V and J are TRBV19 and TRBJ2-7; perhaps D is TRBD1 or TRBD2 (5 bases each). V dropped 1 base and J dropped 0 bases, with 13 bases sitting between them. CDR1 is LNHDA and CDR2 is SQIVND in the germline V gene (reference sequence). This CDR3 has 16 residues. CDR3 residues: CASSIGRDLSSYEQYF. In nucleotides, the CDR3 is TGTGCCAGTAGTATAGGACGGGACCTGAGCTCCTACGAGCAGTACTTC. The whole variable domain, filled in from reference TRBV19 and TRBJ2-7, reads DGGITQSPKYLFRKEGQNVTLSCEQNLNHDAMYWYRQDPGQGLRLIYYSQIVNDFQKGDIAEGYSVSREKKESFPLTVTSAQKNPTAFYLCASSIGRDLSSYEQYFGPGTRLTVT.

CDR3 nucleotide sequence: TGTGCCAGCAGCTCCCTTCTCCCGGGACAGGGCTACGAGCAGTACTTC. Residues: CASSSLLPGQGYEQYF. The rearrangement uses TRBV7-8 and TRBJ2-7; 9 bases align to TRBD1. CDR1 and CDR2 from the germline V gene are SGHVS and FQNEAQ. This CDR3 has 16 amino acids. J gave up 3 bases and V 4 bases, and 10 bases lay outside the gene matches.

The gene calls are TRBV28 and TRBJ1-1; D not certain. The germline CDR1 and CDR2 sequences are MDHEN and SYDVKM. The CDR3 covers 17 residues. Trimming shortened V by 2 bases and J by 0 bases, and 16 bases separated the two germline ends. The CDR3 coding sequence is TGTGCCAGCAGTTTACCCCCGACCATAGGGATGAACACTGAAGCTTTCTTT. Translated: CASSLPPTIGMNTEAFF.

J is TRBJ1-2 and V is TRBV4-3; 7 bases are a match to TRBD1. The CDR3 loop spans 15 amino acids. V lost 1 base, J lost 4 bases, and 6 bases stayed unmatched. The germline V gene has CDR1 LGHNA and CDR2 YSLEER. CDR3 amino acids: CASSQGQGGTYGYTF. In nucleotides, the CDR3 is TGCGCCAGCAGCCAAGGACAGGGAGGGACCTATGGCTACACCTTC.